A few counts support the clone carrying this T cell receptor (beta chain). The ends lost 2 bases at V and 0 bases at J; junction bases unmatched: 4. The CDR3 totals 16 residues. CDR1 is SGHVS, CDR2 FQNEAQ, per germline. This sample was taken from a study of response to subunit inactivated influenza vaccine. TCRdb used MiXCR to reprocess the RT-PCR reads, holding one entry per CDR3 protein. Among over 800,000 distinct CDR3 sequences listed, 20% to 25% were seen once. The clonotype originates from a middle-aged man who received an inactivated influenza vaccine. Source: PBMCs from blood, taken roughly 5 days after vaccination. The chain couples TRBV7-8 to TRBJ1-3; TRBD1 aligns across 7 bases. In nucleotides, the CDR3 is TGTGCCAGCAGCTTAATGGGACAGCGCTCTGGAAACACCATATATTTT. It yields the protein CASSLMGQRSGNTIYF.